Presented here are 13 T cell receptor beta chains from one specimen sequenced in a study of control samples from healthy donors and cancer patients. The method was immunoSEQ multiplex PCR; TCRdb's version includes in-frame clones alone and lacks a portion of them. This sample has around 90,000 clones, with roughly nine tenths found just once. The sequencing sample was made of blood. Receptors originate from a man aged 25-45 years in good health.

This clone was recorded a few times. The chain joins TRBV9 to TRBJ2-2; 10 positions agree with TRBD2. Per germline, CDR1 SGDLS and CDR2 YYNGEE. The CDR3 is 17 amino acids. After removal of 1 base from V and 5 bases from J, the junction contained 8 bases not matched to a gene. The CDR3 here is CASSVITSGVGTGELFF. Written as DNA, the CDR3 is TGTGCCAGCAGCGTAATTACTAGCGGGGTAGGAACCGGGGAGCTGTTTTTT.

The genes are TRBV28 and TRBJ1-1, with TRBD1 matching 9 bases. Germline assignment: CDR1 MDHEN and CDR2 SYDVKM. The CDR3 totals 14 residues. V trimming: 1 base; J trimming: 12 bases; junction bases outside the gene matches: 9. CDR3 region: CASSLFRQGEKSFF. DNA of the CDR3: TGTGCCAGCAGTTTATTCAGACAGGGGGAGAAATCTTTCTTT.

This clone has only one observation. The rearrangement uses TRBV5-1 and TRBJ2-5; D remains unclear. Trimming pared 0 bases from V and 3 bases from J, leaving 6 bases between. From germline, CDR1 is SGHRS and CDR2 YFSETQ. The CDR3 is 13 amino acids. This CDR3 reads CASSLGVEETQYF. The CDR3 coding sequence is TGCGCCAGCAGCTTGGGTGTGGAAGAGACCCAGTACTTC.

Note on this clone: This sample also contains other DNA sequences that code for the same CDR3. The chain couples TRBV30 to TRBJ1-1; D is unresolved. V lost 0 bases and J lost 2, with 7 bases in between. Per the germline V gene, CDR1 is GTSNPN and CDR2 is SVGIG (reference sequence). CDR3 length: 13 amino acids. The chain's CDR3 is CAWSVLSNTEAFF. CDR3 nucleotides: TGTGCCTGGAGTGTACTGTCAAACACTGAAGCTTTCTTT.

The DNA for the CDR3 is TGTGCCTGGAGTGCCGGGAATGAGCAGTTCTTC. This sequence encodes CAWSAGNEQFF. The chain links TRBV30 to TRBJ2-1; the D is unclear. Germline V gene data show CDR1 as GTSNPN and CDR2 as SVGIG (reference sequence). Trimming stripped 1 base from V and 7 bases from J, with 5 bases between. CDR3 size: 11 residues.

The chain is built from TRBV5-5 and TRBJ2-2; 7 bases align to TRBD1. Looked up from germline, CDR1 is SGHKS and CDR2 is YYEKEE (reference sequence). The CDR3 covers 16 residues. Unmatched junction bases numbered 5, after V lost 0 bases and J lost 3 bases. CDR3 bases: TGTGCCAGCAGCTTGGAAGGGGGCGCGTACACCGGGGAGCTGTTTTTT. Encoded protein: CASSLEGGAYTGELFF.

The chain couples TRBV6-5 to TRBJ1-2, with 7 bases lining up with TRBD1. CDR3 length equals 13 residues. V shed 5 bases and J 3 bases; nucleotides not matched to a gene: 3. From germline, CDR1 is MNHEY and CDR2 SVGAGI. The CDR3 DNA is TGTGCCAGCAGTCCAGACAGGGACTATGGCTACACCTTC. Amino acids: CASSPDRDYGYTF.

V gene TRBV15 combines with J gene TRBJ1-2, with D possibly being TRBD1 (5 bases). Germline lookup yields CDR1 LNHNV and CDR2 YYDKDF (reference sequence). Trimming stripped 1 base from V and 8 bases from J, with 17 bases between. This CDR3 has 15 residues. In DNA, the CDR3 is TGTGCCACCAGCAGAGGTGGGGCCGGGGCGCGGGGCTACACCTTC. Translated: CATSRGGAGARGYTF.

This rearrangement joins TRBV27 to TRBJ1-5; possible D gene TRBD1, 6 bases. V dropped 4 bases and J dropped 7 bases, with 17 bases sitting between them. Germline values: CDR1 MNHEY, CDR2 SMNVEV (reference sequence). This CDR3 has 15 residues. CDR3 in DNA: TGTGCCAGCAGTTCCGGGTCAGGGGAGGGACAGCCCCAGCATTTT. Translated: CASSSGSGEGQPQHF.

The chain employs TRBV19 and TRBJ1-1; no firm D call. The V gene lost 1 base and the J gene lost 0 bases, with 3 bases spanning the gap. Germline loops: CDR1 LNHDA, CDR2 SQIVND (reference sequence). The CDR3 extends over 13 amino acids. The CDR3 DNA reads as TGTGCCAGTAGTATAGTGATGAACACTGAAGCTTTCTTT. This encodes CASSIVMNTEAFF.

The CDR3 protein is CASSVSLSGTGELFF. Here the CDR3 DNA reads TGTGCCAGTAGTGTCAGCCTGTCTGGGACCGGGGAGCTGTTTTTT. V usage is TRBV19 and J usage is TRBJ2-2, with D hard to call. Germline lookup yields CDR1 LNHDA and CDR2 SQIVND (reference sequence). V lost 5 bases, J lost 5 bases, and 15 bases lay in between. This CDR3 is built from 15 residues.

CDR3: CASSEYRFSEQYV. CDR3 nucleotide sequence: TGTGCCAGCAGTGAATATCGGTTCTCCGAGCAGTACGTC. The chain couples TRBV6-1 to TRBJ2-7; D is undetermined. The CDR3 is 13 amino acids. CDR1 is MNHNS and CDR2 is SASEGT in the germline V gene. The ends were cut back, 2 bases at V and 6 bases at J, with 11 bases in the middle.

J is TRBJ1-6 and V is TRBV12-5; a weak D match, TRBD1 (5 bases). V lost 7 bases and J 10 bases, leaving 14 bases between the germline ends. In germline, CDR1 is LGHNT, CDR2 FRNRAP. The CDR3 contains 13 residues. The CDR3 nucleotides read TGTGCTAGTGCCCGGGAGGGGAGATCACCCCTCCACTTT. It translates to CASAREGRSPLHF.